Listed below are T cell receptor beta chains from one sample, sequenced in a study of shared clonotypes between healthy human individuals. Libraries were prepared by immunoSEQ multiplex PCR; TCRdb keeps only in-frame clonotypes and omits some of them. The sample yields millions of clones, just under 95% seen once. Sequences were obtained from naive CD8+ T cells sorted from blood. The receptors here all came from a man in his late teens or twenties in good health. CDR3s include the opening cysteine and the closing phenylalanine or tryptophan. Some rows have no size entry. The others give once, few or many, or a class for an expanded clone.

clone_size	j_call	v_call	cdr3_aa
NA	TRBJ2-7	TRBV9	CASSEGTGTYEQYF
once	TRBJ2-3	TRBV19	CASSSQGPSTDTQYF
NA	TRBJ2-2	TRBV12-5	CASAQAGDTGELFF
NA	NA	TRBV13	CASSLDRESEQYF
NA	TRBJ1-1	TRBV28	CASLGSRNTEAFF
once	TRBJ2-7	TRBV29-1	CSVEGGDEQYF
NA	TRBJ2-1	TRBV13	CASSVLSIESTSYNEQFF
NA	TRBJ1-6	TRBV7-9	CASSSGGADSPLHF
NA	TRBJ2-3	TRBV6-5	CASSYAAEGADTQYF
NA	TRBJ2-7	TRBV19	CASSLQGISHEQYF
NA	TRBJ2-7	TRBV27	CASSTSSGSGLYEQYF
NA	TRBJ2-7	TRBV7-9	CASSPAYEQYF
NA	TRBJ2-7	TRBV5-1	CASSLGGTGYEQYF
NA	TRBJ1-2	TRBV30	CACPDWRHGYTF
NA	TRBJ2-7	TRBV15	CATSRGGTGGFEQYF
NA	TRBJ2-2	TRBV11-2	CASSLTSPGELFF
NA	TRBJ2-7	TRBV5-1	CASSFDINSYEQYF
NA	TRBJ1-2	TRBV5-4	CASSLQGDYGYTF
NA	TRBJ2-1	TRBV4-1	CASSPGTGGYEQFF
NA	TRBJ2-5	TRBV9	CASSVSGGASETQYF
NA	TRBJ1-1	TRBV5-1	CASSSGTQYTEAFF
NA	TRBJ2-5	TRBV15	CATLRGETQYF
NA	TRBJ1-2	TRBV30	CAWRPPRRDYGYTF
NA	TRBJ1-2	TRBV15	CATSPSPRSGDGYTF
NA	TRBJ2-1	TRBV5-1	CASSFPGQGIDEQFF
NA	TRBJ1-2	TRBV13	CASSLGPTPERNYGYTF
NA	TRBJ2-1	TRBV7-9	CASSHTRVTQLNYNEQFF